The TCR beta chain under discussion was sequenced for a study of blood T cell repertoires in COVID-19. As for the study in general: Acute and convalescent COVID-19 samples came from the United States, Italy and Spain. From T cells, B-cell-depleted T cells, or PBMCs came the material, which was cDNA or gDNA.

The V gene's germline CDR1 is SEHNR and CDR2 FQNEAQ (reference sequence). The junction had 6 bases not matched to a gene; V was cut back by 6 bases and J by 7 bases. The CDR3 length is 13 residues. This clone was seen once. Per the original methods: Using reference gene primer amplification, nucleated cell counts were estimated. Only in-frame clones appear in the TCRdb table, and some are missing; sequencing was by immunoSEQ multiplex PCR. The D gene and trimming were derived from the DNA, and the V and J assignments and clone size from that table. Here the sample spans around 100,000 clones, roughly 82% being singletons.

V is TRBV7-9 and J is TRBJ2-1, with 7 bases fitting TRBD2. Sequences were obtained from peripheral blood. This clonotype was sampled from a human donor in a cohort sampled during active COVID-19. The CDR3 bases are TGTGCCAGCAGATCCGGGGGGAGGAATGAGCAGTTCTTC. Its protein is CASRSGGRNEQFF.